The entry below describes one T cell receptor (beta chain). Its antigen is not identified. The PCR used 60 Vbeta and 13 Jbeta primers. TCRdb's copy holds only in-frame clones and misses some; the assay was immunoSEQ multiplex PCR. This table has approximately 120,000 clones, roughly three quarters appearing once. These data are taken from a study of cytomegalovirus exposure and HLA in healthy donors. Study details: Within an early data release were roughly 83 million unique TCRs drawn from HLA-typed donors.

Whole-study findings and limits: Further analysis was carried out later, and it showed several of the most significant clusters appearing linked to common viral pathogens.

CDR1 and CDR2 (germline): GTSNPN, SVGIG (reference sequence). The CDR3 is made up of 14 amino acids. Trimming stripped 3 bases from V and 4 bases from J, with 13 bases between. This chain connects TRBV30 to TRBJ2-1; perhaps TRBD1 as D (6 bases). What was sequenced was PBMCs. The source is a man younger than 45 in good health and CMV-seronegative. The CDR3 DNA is TGTGCCTGGAGCGTCTTCACAGGGTACAATGAGCAGTTCTTC. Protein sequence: CAWSVFTGYNEQFF.